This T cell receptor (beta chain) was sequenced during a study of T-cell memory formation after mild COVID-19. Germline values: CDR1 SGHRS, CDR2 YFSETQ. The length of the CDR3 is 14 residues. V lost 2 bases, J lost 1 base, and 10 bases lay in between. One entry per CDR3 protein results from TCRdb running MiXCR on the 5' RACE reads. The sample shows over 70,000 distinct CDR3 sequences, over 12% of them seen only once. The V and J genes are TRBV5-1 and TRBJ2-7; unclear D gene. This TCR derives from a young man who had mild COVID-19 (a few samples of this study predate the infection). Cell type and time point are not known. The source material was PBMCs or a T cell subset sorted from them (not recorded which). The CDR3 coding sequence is TGCGCCAGCAGCTTTAGGCTGGGGTCCTACGAGCAGTACTTC. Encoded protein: CASSFRLGSYEQYF.